This T cell receptor beta chain is from a study of preoperative IRX-2 immunotherapy in early breast cancer. Trimming removed 0 bases from V and 3 bases from J, with 11 bases in between. CDR1 KGHSY and CDR2 FQNENV come from the germline V gene. CDR3 length equals 15 residues. Sample treatment: preoperative locoregional IRX-2 cytokine immunotherapy. Samples came from a phase Ib trial of preoperative locoregional IRX-2 cytokine immunotherapy. Some clones are missing from TCRdb's copy, which holds only in-frame ones; the method was immunoSEQ multiplex PCR. Of approximately 11,000 clones in the sample, over 75% were seen once.

The sequences come from lymph node tissue, collected before IRX-2 immunotherapy. The sequence was collected from a human donor with breast cancer. The V call is TRBV16, the J call TRBJ1-2; D is undetermined. The CDR3 loop is CASSQSVDMDYGYTF. CDR3 nucleotides: TGTGCCAGCAGCCAATCGGTCGACATGGACTATGGCTACACCTTC.